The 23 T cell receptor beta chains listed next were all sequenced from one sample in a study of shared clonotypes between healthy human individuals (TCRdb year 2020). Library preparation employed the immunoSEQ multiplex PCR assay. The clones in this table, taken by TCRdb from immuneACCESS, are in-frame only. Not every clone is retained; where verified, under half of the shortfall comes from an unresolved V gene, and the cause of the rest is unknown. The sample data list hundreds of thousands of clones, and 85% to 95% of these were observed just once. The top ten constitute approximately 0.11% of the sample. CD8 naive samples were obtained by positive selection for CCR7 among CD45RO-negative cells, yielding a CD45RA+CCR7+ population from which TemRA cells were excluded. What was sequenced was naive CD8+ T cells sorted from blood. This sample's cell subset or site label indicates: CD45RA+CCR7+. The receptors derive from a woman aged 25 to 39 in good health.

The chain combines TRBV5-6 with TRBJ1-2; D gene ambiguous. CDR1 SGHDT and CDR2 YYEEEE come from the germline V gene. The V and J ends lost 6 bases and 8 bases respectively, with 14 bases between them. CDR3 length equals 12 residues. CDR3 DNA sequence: TGTGCCAGCACCATCGAGGGCAGAGGCTACACCTTC. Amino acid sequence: CASTIEGRGYTF.

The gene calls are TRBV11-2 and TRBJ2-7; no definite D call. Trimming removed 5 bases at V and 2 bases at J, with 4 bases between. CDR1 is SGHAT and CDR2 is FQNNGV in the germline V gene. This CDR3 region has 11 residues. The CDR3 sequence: CASSITYEQYF. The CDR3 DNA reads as TGTGCCAGCAGCATAACCTACGAGCAGTACTTC.

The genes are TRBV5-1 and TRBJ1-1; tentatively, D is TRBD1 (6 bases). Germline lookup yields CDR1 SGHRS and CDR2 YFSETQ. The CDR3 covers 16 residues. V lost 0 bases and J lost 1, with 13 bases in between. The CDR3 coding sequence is TGCGCCAGCAGCTTGGCCGACAGGATTGCGAACACTGAAGCTTTCTTT. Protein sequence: CASSLADRIANTEAFF.

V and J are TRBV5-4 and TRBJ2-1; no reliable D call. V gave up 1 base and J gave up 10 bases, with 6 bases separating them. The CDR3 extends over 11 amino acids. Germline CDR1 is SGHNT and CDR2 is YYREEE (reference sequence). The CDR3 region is CASSLLEEQFF. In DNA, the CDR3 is TGTGCCAGCAGCTTGCTGGAGGAGCAGTTCTTC. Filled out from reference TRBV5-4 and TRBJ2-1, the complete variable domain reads ETGVTQSPTHLIKTRGQQVTLRCSSQSGHNTVSWYQQALGQGPQFIFQYYREEENGRGNFPPRFSGLQFPNYSSELNVNALELDDSALYLCASSLLEEQFFGPGTRLTVL.

The CDR3 nucleotides are TGTGCCAGCAGCGAGGACGGAGGGACTGAAGCTTTCTTT. It yields the protein CASSEDGGTEAFF. The chain couples TRBV7-9 to TRBJ1-1; D not resolved. V was pared by 5 bases and J by 5 bases, with 12 bases between. The CDR3 is made up of 13 amino acids. From germline, CDR1 is SEHNR and CDR2 FQNEAQ (reference sequence). The complete variable domain, with remaining parts taken from reference TRBV7-9 and TRBJ1-1, reads DTGVSQNPRHKITKRGQNVTFRCDPISEHNRLYWYRQTLGQGPEFLTYFQNEAQLEKSRLLSDRFSAERPKGSFSTLEIQRTEQGDSAMYLCASSEDGGTEAFFGQGTRLTVV.

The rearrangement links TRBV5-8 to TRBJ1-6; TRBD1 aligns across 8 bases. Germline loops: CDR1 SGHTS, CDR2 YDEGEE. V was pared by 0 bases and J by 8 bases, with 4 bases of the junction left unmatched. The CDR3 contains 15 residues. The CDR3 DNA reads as TGTGCCAGCAGCTTGGACGAGGACAGGGATTCACCCCTCCACTTT. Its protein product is CASSLDEDRDSPLHF.

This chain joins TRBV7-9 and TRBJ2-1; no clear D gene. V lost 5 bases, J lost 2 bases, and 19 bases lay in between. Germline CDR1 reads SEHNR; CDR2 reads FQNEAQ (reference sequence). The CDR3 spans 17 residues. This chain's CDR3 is CASSKKNRVLPYNEQFF. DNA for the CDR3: TGTGCCAGCAGCAAAAAAAACCGGGTTCTCCCCTACAATGAGCAGTTCTTC.

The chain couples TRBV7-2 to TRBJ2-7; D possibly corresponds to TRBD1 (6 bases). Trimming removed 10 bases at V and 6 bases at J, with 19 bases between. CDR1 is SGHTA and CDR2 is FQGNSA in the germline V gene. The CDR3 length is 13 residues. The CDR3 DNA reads TGTGCCACACTGGCTGGGGGCGGATCCGAGCAGTACTTC. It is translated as CATLAGGGSEQYF.

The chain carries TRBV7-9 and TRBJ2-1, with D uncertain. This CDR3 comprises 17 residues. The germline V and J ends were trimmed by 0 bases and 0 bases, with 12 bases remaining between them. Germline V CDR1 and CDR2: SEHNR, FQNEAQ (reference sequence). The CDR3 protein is CASSLARGESSYNEQFF. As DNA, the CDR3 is TGTGCCAGCAGCTTAGCGCGTGGCGAGAGCTCCTACAATGAGCAGTTCTTC.

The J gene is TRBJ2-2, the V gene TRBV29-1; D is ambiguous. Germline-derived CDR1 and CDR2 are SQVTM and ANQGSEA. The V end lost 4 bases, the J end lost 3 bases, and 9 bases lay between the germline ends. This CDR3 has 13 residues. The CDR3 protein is CSVVGPYTGELFF. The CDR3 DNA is TGCAGCGTTGTCGGGCCCTACACCGGGGAGCTGTTTTTT.

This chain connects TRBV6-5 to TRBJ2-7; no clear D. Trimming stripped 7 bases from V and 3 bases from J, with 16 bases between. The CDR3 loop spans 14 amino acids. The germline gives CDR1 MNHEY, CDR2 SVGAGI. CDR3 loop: CASKSESDGYEQYF. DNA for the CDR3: TGTGCCAGCAAAAGCGAGAGCGACGGCTACGAGCAGTACTTC.

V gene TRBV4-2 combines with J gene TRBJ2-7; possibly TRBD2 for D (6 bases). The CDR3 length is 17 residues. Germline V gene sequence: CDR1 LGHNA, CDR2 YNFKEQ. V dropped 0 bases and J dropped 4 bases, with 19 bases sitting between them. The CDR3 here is CASSQEGLGLGTYEQYF. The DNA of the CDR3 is TGTGCCAGCAGCCAAGAGGGCCTGGGACTCGGGACTTACGAGCAGTACTTC.

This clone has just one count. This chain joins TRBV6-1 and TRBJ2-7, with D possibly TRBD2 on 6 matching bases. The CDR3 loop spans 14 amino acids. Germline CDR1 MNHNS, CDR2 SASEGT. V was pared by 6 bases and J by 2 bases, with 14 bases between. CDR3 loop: CASRISGTPYEQYF. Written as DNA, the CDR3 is TGTGCCAGCAGGATTAGCGGAACCCCCTACGAGCAGTACTTC.

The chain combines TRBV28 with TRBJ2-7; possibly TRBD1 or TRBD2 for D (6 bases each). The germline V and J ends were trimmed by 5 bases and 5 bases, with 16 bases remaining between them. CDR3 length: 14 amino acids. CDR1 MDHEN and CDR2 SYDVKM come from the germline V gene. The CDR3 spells CASSPSRGPNEQYF. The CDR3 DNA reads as TGTGCCAGCAGTCCCAGCCGGGGGCCTAACGAGCAGTACTTC.

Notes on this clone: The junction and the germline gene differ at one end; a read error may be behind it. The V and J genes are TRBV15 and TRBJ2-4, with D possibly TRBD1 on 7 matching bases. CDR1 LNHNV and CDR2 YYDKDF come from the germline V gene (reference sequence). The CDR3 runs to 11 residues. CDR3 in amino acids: CATSRAGDSSF. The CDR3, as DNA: TGTGCCACCAGCAGAGCGGGGGACAGCTCCTTC.

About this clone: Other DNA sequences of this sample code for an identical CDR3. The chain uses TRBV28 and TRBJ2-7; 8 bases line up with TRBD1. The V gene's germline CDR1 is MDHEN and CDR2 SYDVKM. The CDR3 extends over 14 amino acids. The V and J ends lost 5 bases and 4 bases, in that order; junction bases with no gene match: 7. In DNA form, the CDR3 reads TGTGCCAGCAGTCCCCGGACAGGGTCTTACGAGCAGTACTTC. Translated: CASSPRTGSYEQYF. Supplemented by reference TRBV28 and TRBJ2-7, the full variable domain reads DVKVTQSSRYLVKRTGEKVFLECVQDMDHENMFWYRQDPGLGLRLIYFSYDVKMKEKGDIPEGYSVSREKKERFSLILESASTNQTSMYLCASSPRTGSYEQYFGPGTRLTVT.

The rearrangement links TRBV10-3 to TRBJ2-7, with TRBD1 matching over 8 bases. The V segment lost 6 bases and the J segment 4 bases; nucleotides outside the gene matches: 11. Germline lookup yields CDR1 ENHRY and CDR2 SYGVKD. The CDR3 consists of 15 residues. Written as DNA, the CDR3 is TGTGCCATCAGCGGACCCGGACAGGGATCGTACGAGCAGTACTTC. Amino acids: CAISGPGQGSYEQYF.

CDR3 amino acids: CASSLWSSGSVGELFF. CDR3 coding DNA: TGTGCCAGCAGCTTATGGTCTAGCGGGTCCGTCGGGGAGCTGTTTTTT. This rearrangement joins TRBV11-2 to TRBJ2-2, with 8 bases aligning to TRBD2. CDR3 length equals 16 residues. After removal of 2 bases from V and 7 bases from J, the junction contained 9 bases not matched to a gene. The germline V gene encodes CDR1 SGHAT and CDR2 FQNNGV. Full variable domain (outside the CDR3, taken from reference TRBV11-2 and TRBJ2-2): EAGVAQSPRYKIIEKRQSVAFWCNPISGHATLYWYQQILGQGPKLLIQFQNNGVVDDSQLPKDRFSAERLKGVDSTLKIQPAKLEDSAVYLCASSLWSSGSVGELFFGEGSRLTVL.

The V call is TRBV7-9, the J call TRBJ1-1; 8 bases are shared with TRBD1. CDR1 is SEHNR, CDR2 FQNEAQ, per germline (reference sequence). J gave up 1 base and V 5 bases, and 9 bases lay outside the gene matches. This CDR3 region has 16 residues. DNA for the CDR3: TGTGCCAGCAGCCCACCACGGCAGGGGGCGAACACTGAAGCTTTCTTT. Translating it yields CASSPPRQGANTEAFF.

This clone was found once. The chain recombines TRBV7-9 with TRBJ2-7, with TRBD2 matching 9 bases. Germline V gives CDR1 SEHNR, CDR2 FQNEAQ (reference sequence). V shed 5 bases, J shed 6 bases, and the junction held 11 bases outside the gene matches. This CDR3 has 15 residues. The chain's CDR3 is CASSVAGGHPSEQYF. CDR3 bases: TGTGCCAGCAGCGTTGCGGGAGGGCACCCCTCCGAGCAGTACTTC.

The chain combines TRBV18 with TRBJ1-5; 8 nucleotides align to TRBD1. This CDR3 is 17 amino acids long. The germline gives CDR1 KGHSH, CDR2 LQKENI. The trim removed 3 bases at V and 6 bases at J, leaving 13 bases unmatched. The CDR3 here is CASSPRDGQGLVQPQHF. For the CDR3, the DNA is TGTGCCAGCTCACCGCGAGACGGACAGGGTTTAGTTCAGCCCCAGCATTTT.

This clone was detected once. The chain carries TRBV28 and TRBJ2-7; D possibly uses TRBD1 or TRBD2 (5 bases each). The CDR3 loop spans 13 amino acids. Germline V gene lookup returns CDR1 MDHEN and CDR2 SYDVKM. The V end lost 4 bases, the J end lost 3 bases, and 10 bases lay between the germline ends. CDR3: CASSWGSGYEQYF. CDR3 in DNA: TGTGCCAGCAGTTGGGGGTCTGGCTACGAGCAGTACTTC.

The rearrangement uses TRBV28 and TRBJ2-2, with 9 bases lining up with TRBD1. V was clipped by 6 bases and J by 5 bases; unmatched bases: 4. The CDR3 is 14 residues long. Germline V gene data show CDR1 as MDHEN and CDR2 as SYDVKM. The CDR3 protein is CASRNRGLTGELFF. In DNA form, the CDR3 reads TGTGCCAGCAGAAACAGGGGGCTGACCGGGGAGCTGTTTTTT.